The sequence of this TCR beta chain was determined in a study of T cell responses to AZD1222 COVID-19 vaccine. Study-wide context: Pooled samples include second doses given at about 4 or 12 weeks. The study's findings and limits: All repertoire sampling was performed exclusively after the peak T cell response. There were vaccine-associated CD4 TCRs across spike, dominant at 160-218 and 743-854. Elevations in Spike-specific TCR breadth and depth followed administration of two AZD1222 doses.

TCRdb's copy holds only in-frame clones and misses some; the assay was immunoSEQ multiplex PCR. The data show about 160,000 clones, with more than 85% seen just once and about 0.9% held by the top ten. The CDR3 spans 13 residues. V lost 3 bases, J lost 5 bases, and 8 bases lay in between. Of note for this clone: Antigen unknown.

The source of this sequence is an adult in good health. The genes are TRBV12-3 or TRBV12-4 and TRBJ1-5; D may be TRBD1 (5 bases). Here the sequenced sample was peripheral blood, taken on day 0 of AZD1222 vaccination. The CDR3 bases are TGTGCCAGCAGTTTTCGGGGGTATCAGCCCCAGCATTTT. It yields the protein CASSFRGYQPQHF.